Following are 7 T cell receptor beta chains from one sample sequenced in a study of cytomegalovirus exposure and HLA in healthy donors. 60 Vbeta and 13 Jbeta primers were used in PCR. The repertoire was sequenced with immunoSEQ multiplex PCR; TCRdb's copy has only in-frame clones and lacks some. Altogether roughly 100,000 clones are present, around 69% being singletons, with the ten largest covering under 20%. Specimen: PBMCs. The receptors were gathered from a woman aged 60-70 years in good health and CMV-seropositive.

The chain carries TRBV11-2 and TRBJ2-7; 11 nucleotides agree with TRBD2. V was pared by 5 bases and J by 2 bases, with 5 bases of the junction left unmatched. Germline assignment: CDR1 SGHAT and CDR2 FQNNGV. The CDR3 spans 15 residues. The CDR3: CASSARTSGPYEQYF. The CDR3 DNA reads as TGTGCCAGCAGCGCCCGGACTAGCGGGCCCTACGAGCAGTACTTC.

This chain links TRBV19 with TRBJ2-6; D might be TRBD2 (5 bases). The CDR3 spans 17 residues. The germline V and J ends were trimmed by 3 bases and 3 bases, with 15 bases remaining between them. Germline values: CDR1 LNHDA, CDR2 SQIVND (reference sequence). CDR3 in DNA: TGTGCCAGTAGTATGCACGGAGAGGGAAGTGGGGCCAACGTCCTGACTTTC. Amino acid sequence: CASSMHGEGSGANVLTF.

This chain links TRBV6-6 with TRBJ1-2, with a tentative D call TRBD1 (6 bases). The germline V gene has CDR1 MNHNY and CDR2 SVGAGI (reference sequence). The CDR3 loop spans 13 amino acids. The V and J ends lost 6 bases and 3 bases respectively, with 11 bases between them. This chain's CDR3 is CASSGPGDYGYTF. In nucleotides, the CDR3 is TGTGCCAGCAGCGGGCCAGGGGACTATGGCTACACCTTC.

The chain combines TRBV5-1 with TRBJ2-1; 11 bases are a match to TRBD2. J gave up 7 bases and V 0 bases, and 12 bases lay outside the gene matches. The CDR3 is 18 amino acids. CDR1 is SGHRS and CDR2 is YFSETQ in the germline V gene. CDR3 in amino acids: CASSLGGRKGTSGNEQFF. The CDR3, as DNA: TGCGCCAGCAGCTTGGGGGGGAGGAAAGGGACTAGCGGAAATGAGCAGTTCTTC.

This clone was picked up a small number of times. The chain joins TRBV6-1 to TRBJ2-5; a weak D match, TRBD2 (5 bases). Germline CDR1 and CDR2: MNHNS and SASEGT. Trimming removed 1 base at V and 4 bases at J, with 7 bases between. This CDR3 is 13 amino acids long. The CDR3 bases are TGTGCCAGCAGTGAAGAGGCGGGAGAGACCCAGTACTTC. Protein sequence: CASSEEAGETQYF.

The rearrangement uses TRBV5-5 and TRBJ1-2; maybe TRBD1 (5 bases). The CDR3 consists of 13 residues. V lost 4 bases and J lost 2, with 9 bases in between. The germline V gene has CDR1 SGHKS and CDR2 YYEKEE (reference sequence). This chain's CDR3 is CASSPDINYGYTF. Written as DNA, the CDR3 is TGTGCCAGCAGCCCGGACATCAACTATGGCTACACCTTC.

The CDR3 region is CASSEILTISGNTIYF. The CDR3 DNA reads TGCGCCAGCAGTGAAATCTTAACAATCTCTGGAAACACCATATATTTT. The chain joins TRBV10-1 to TRBJ1-3; D unclear. Trimming took 3 bases from V and 0 from J, leaving 12 bases between them. Germline lookup yields CDR1 WNHNN and CDR2 SYGVQD (reference sequence). The CDR3 spans 16 residues.